This TCR beta chain was sequenced in a study of vaccination and CD4 T cells after COVID-19. Indicated treatment: roughly 11-day PBMC culture with coronavirus spike peptide pools or control peptides (ViraFEST assay). Under the ViraFEST approach, antigen-specific T cells were expanded with peptide pools and TCRs subsequently sequenced. Cultured CD4+ T-cell DNA underwent Oncomine TCR Beta short-read sequencing. TCRdb independently ran MiXCR on the PCR reads; one entry per CDR3 protein. Altogether 4,500 or so distinct CDR3 sequences are present, around 45% being singletons, with the ten largest covering roughly 44%. The sample holds a few counts of this clonotype. The antigen is undetermined. This CDR3 comprises 15 residues. CDR1 is LNHNV and CDR2 is YYDKDF in the germline V gene (reference sequence). Trimming removed 0 bases from V and 4 bases from J, with 12 bases in between.

This chain connects TRBV15 to TRBJ1-2, with D perhaps TRBD1 (5 bases). This clonotype originated in a human donor who had recovered from COVID-19. Sample: CD4+ T cells from blood, cultured in vitro. CDR3 bases: TGTGCCACCAGCAGAGATGCAGGACAATTCTATGGCTACACCTTC. Protein: CATSRDAGQFYGYTF.